The 14 T cell receptor beta chains in this list originate from one sample, sequenced in a study of blood T cell repertoires in COVID-19. Assay used: immunoSEQ multiplex PCR; TCRdb lists only in-frame clones, some missing. The sample shows approximately 92,000 clones, 85% of them seen only once. Sequencing used peripheral blood. These TCRs come from a man in his forties or fifties with acute or convalescent COVID-19.

This clone was seen only once. The gene calls are TRBV27 and TRBJ1-2; 9 positions match TRBD1. V lost 8 bases to trimming and J lost 7 bases; unmatched junction nucleotides: 23. The V gene's germline CDR1 is MNHEY and CDR2 SMNVEV (reference sequence). The CDR3 sequence is 18 residues long. The CDR3 spells CASGFMIDRGGGISGYTF. The DNA for the CDR3 is TGTGCCAGCGGATTTATGATAGACAGGGGGGGTGGTATTAGTGGCTACACCTTC.

The rearrangement links TRBV24-1 to TRBJ1-6; TRBD1 might be the D (6 bases). V shed 1 base and J shed 0 bases, with 18 bases lying between them. The CDR3 is 20 amino acids. Germline V lookup: CDR1 KGHDR, CDR2 SFDVKD. The CDR3 coding sequence is TGTGCCACCAGTGATTTTCAGGGGACTAGCCTGAGCTCCTATAATTCACCCCTCCACTTT. It encodes CATSDFQGTSLSSYNSPLHF.

The rearrangement links TRBV6-5 to TRBJ1-1; D possibly corresponds to TRBD1 (5 bases). Per the germline V gene, CDR1 is MNHEY and CDR2 is SVGAGI. The CDR3 length is 12 residues. V gave up 6 bases and J gave up 5 bases, with 10 bases separating them. This chain's CDR3 is CASSAGQTEAFF. CDR3 DNA sequence: TGTGCCAGCAGCGCAGGGCAAACTGAAGCTTTCTTT.

The chain employs TRBV7-8 and TRBJ1-1; 9 bases align to TRBD1. CDR3 length: 14 residues. Germline V CDR1 and CDR2: SGHVS, FQNEAQ. Germline trimming cut 4 bases from V and 10 bases from J; bases unmatched to any gene: 10. CDR3 sequence: CASSSGTGNYVAFF. As DNA, the CDR3 is TGTGCCAGCAGCTCCGGGACAGGGAATTATGTAGCTTTCTTT.

This chain connects TRBV6-5 to TRBJ1-5; tentatively, D is TRBD1 (5 bases). The ends were cut back, 6 bases at V and 3 bases at J, with 12 bases in the middle. CDR1 and CDR2 from the germline V gene are MNHEY and SVGAGI. The CDR3 consists of 14 residues. CDR3 DNA sequence: TGTGCCAGCAGACCCAGGGCCCTCAATCAGCCCCAGCATTTT. The encoded protein is CASRPRALNQPQHF.

The chain employs TRBV28 and TRBJ2-3; 7 bases match TRBD2. The CDR3 is 17 amino acids. The V gene's germline CDR1 is MDHEN and CDR2 SYDVKM. The V gene end was trimmed by 6 bases and the J gene end by 1 base; junction bases not matched to a gene: 13. CDR3 sequence: CASRLYGLDGGTDTQYF. CDR3 DNA: TGTGCCAGCAGACTATATGGACTAGACGGGGGCACAGATACGCAGTATTTT.

The rearrangement joins TRBV2 to TRBJ1-2; TRBD1 matches 9 bases. Germline assignment: CDR1 SNHLY and CDR2 FYNNEI. J lost 4 bases, V lost 5 bases, and 8 bases had no gene match. The CDR3 loop spans 15 amino acids. CDR3 sequence: CASSQSGTGPYGYTF. CDR3 bases: TGTGCCAGCAGTCAGTCCGGGACAGGGCCCTATGGCTACACCTTC.

The rearrangement uses TRBV7-2 and TRBJ2-1, with 7 bases that match TRBD2. The CDR3 totals 16 residues. The junction had 6 bases not matched to a gene; V was cut back by 1 base and J by 3 bases. The germline gives CDR1 SGHTA, CDR2 FQGNSA. The CDR3, as DNA: TGTGCCAGCAGCTTAGGGCTCGGGGGGAACTACAATGAGCAGTTCTTC. It encodes CASSLGLGGNYNEQFF.

The genes are TRBV5-4 and TRBJ2-1; 11 bases are a match to TRBD2. The CDR3 spans 15 residues. Germline CDR1 SGHNT, CDR2 YYREEE (reference sequence). The junction had 4 bases not matched to a gene; V was cut back by 4 bases and J by 4 bases. CDR3: CASSLTSGGYNEQFF. In DNA form, the CDR3 reads TGTGCCAGCAGCCTTACTAGCGGGGGTTACAATGAGCAGTTCTTC. Filled out from reference TRBV5-4 and TRBJ2-1, the complete variable domain reads ETGVTQSPTHLIKTRGQQVTLRCSSQSGHNTVSWYQQALGQGPQFIFQYYREEENGRGNFPPRFSGLQFPNYSSELNVNALELDDSALYLCASSLTSGGYNEQFFGPGTRLTVL.

CDR3 loop: CAISGSGTANTEAFF. As DNA, the CDR3 is TGTGCCATCAGTGGGTCAGGGACAGCGAACACTGAAGCTTTCTTT. The chain combines TRBV10-3 with TRBJ1-1; the match to TRBD1 covers 7 bases. Germline lookup yields CDR1 ENHRY and CDR2 SYGVKD. The CDR3 runs 15 residues. V lost 4 bases, J lost 1 base, and 6 bases stayed unmatched.

V gene TRBV29-1 combines with J gene TRBJ2-3; 7 bases line up with TRBD2. Unmatched junction bases numbered 5, after V lost 5 bases and J lost 3 bases. The length of the CDR3 is 13 residues. Germline-derived CDR1 and CDR2 are SQVTM and ANQGSEA. CDR3 sequence reads: CSVWGGGTDTQYF. CDR3 nucleotide sequence: TGCAGCGTTTGGGGGGGAGGTACAGATACGCAGTATTTT.

This clone was counted only a few times. The chain joins TRBV4-3 to TRBJ2-2, with D perhaps matching TRBD1 (5 bases). Deletions cut 4 bases from V and 3 bases from J, with 9 bases between. Per the germline V gene, CDR1 is LGHNA and CDR2 is YSLEER. The CDR3 runs 14 residues. The CDR3 nucleotides read TGCGCCAGCAGCCGGCTAGGGGACACCGGGGAGCTGTTTTTT. It specifies CASSRLGDTGELFF.

The CDR3 DNA reads TGTGCCAGCAGTACCGGGACAGGGGAAGGAAACGAGCAGTACTTC. Translation gives CASSTGTGEGNEQYF. The chain couples TRBV7-6 to TRBJ2-7; TRBD1 matches 10 bases. From germline, CDR1 is SGHVS and CDR2 FNYEAQ. The junction had 10 bases not matched to a gene; V was cut back by 6 bases and J by 5 bases. CDR3 length: 15 residues.

The J gene is TRBJ1-2, the V gene TRBV3-1 (or the pseudogene TRBV3-2); no definite D call. The CDR3 extends over 15 amino acids. Germline V gives CDR1 LGHDT, CDR2 YNNKEL (reference sequence). The V end lost 0 bases, the J end lost 6 bases, and 14 bases lay between the germline ends. CDR3 nucleotide sequence: TGTGCCAGCAGCCAAGACGATATGCGTGGTAATGGCTACACCTTC. It specifies CASSQDDMRGNGYTF.